This T cell receptor (beta chain) was captured in a study of monozygotic twins with cystic fibrosis. Study background: Libraries were built from three micrograms of fragmented DNA using around 15 PCR cycles.

Only in-frame clones appear in the TCRdb table, and some are missing; sequencing was by immunoSEQ multiplex PCR. The sample includes approximately 36,000 clones, about 90% of them seen just once. The length of the CDR3 is 15 residues. J lost 7 bases, V lost 6 bases, and 9 bases had no gene match. The germline gives CDR1 MNHNY, CDR2 SVGAGI (reference sequence). General study results and limits: Monozygotic CF twins shared more identical nucleotide clonotypes than unrelated patients. J usage was most co-twin-similar in 8 of 16 pairs, V in 13. Clonality was generally low (median about 0.0097), higher in the most severe patients.

In its sample, this clone was seen once. Its antigen is as yet unknown. The receptor was derived from a boy aged 2-9 years with cystic fibrosis. V gene TRBV6-6 combines with J gene TRBJ2-1, with 10 bases fitting TRBD1. Sequencing was done on a sample of blood. The DNA for the CDR3 is TGTGCCAGCAGCGATGGGGGACAGGGGTCAAATGAGCAGTTCTTC. This encodes CASSDGGQGSNEQFF.